This TCR beta chain emerged from a study of identical twins. Overall study findings and caveats: Fewer insertions characterized abundant cord blood beta clonotypes, whereas memory repertoires showed none.

This clonotype was counted ten times or more. Its specificity is unknown. One entry per CDR3 protein, called by TCRdb with MiXCR from the 5' RACE reads. The repertoire holds around 100,000 distinct CDR3 sequences, 5.9% seen once, with about 12% in the top ten. Sequencing was carried out using memory T cells sorted from blood. The source of this sequence is a woman aged 45-65 years in good health.

In nucleotides, the CDR3 is TGTGCCAGCAGCTATCCAGGAATGAACACTGAAGCTTTCTTT. Translation: CASSYPGMNTEAFF. V usage is TRBV11-3 and J usage is TRBJ1-1; D remains ambiguous. Per the germline V gene, CDR1 is SGHNT and CDR2 is YENEEA. This CDR3 has 14 residues. Between the trimmed V and J ends, which lost 4 bases and 0 bases, there was a span of 9 bases.